These T cell receptor beta chains were read from a single sample in a study of OX40 agonist ivuxolimab in advanced cancers. Sequenced by immunoSEQ multiplex PCR; TCRdb stores in-frame clones only, minus some. The repertoire holds approximately 49,000 clones, with 65% to 85% as singletons. Sequencing was performed on CD4+ or CD8+ T cells sorted from blood, taken in a trial of the OX40 agonist ivuxolimab. The receptor source for this set is an adult with an advanced solid tumor such as melanoma, head and neck, liver or kidney cancer. Both conserved end residues are part of each CDR3. D genes are given only for firm matches. Clone size appears in some rows only: once, few, many, or a class for an expanded clone.

NA	NA	TRBV28	TRBJ1-5	TGTGCCAGCAGTTTAGGACTATATCAGCCCCAGCATTTT	CASSLGLYQPQHF
TRBD2	NA	TRBV19	TRBJ2-5	TGTGCCAGTAGTGGTGCGGGAGGACAGTACTTC	CASSGAGGQYF
TRBD2	once	TRBV6-6	TRBJ2-7	TGTGCCACTGGCGGGAGCTCCTACGAGCAGTACTTC	CATGGSSYEQYF
NA	NA	TRBV2	TRBJ1-1	TGTGCCAGCAGATTGGGACACCTTATGAACACTGAAGCTTTCTTT	CASRLGHLMNTEAFF
TRBD2	few	TRBV7-8	TRBJ2-5	TGTGCCAGCAGCAGTAGCGGGGGGGCGATCCAGGAGACCCAGTACTTC	CASSSSGGAIQETQYF
NA	once	TRBV5-1	TRBJ1-2	TGCGCCAGCAGCTTGGAAAGCGGAGCAAGCTATGGCTACACCTTC	CASSLESGASYGYTF
TRBD1	NA	TRBV2	TRBJ2-1	TGTGCCAGCAGTTACATGGGACAGGTAATGAACGGTGAGCAGTTCTTC	CASSYMGQVMNGEQFF
TRBD1	NA	TRBV19	TRBJ1-5	TGTGCCAGTAGTCCTACAGGGGGCGGCCAGCCCCAGCATTTT	CASSPTGGGQPQHF
NA	NA	TRBV19	TRBJ1-2	TGTGCCAGTCGGAACCAGGGGATCAATGGCTACACCTTC	CASRNQGINGYTF
TRBD1	NA	TRBV27	TRBJ1-1	TGTGCCAGCAGGAGACAGGGTGGGAAGACTGAAGCTTTCTTT	CASRRQGGKTEAFF
NA	NA	TRBV29-1	TRBJ2-7	TGCAGCGTCCGCTCTTCCTGGACGGTGGGCGAGCAGTACTTC	CSVRSSWTVGEQYF
TRBD2	NA	TRBV19	TRBJ2-1	TGTGCCAGTTCCCTGGGGAGGGATGAGCAGTTCTTC	CASSLGRDEQFF
TRBD1	once	TRBV6-6	TRBJ2-5	TGTGCCAGCAGACCACCTCTGGGACAGCAAGAGACCCAGTACTTC	CASRPPLGQQETQYF
NA	NA	TRBV16	TRBJ1-3	TGTGCCAGCAGCCGCCACACGGAAATCACCATATATTTT	CASSRHTEITIYF
NA	NA	TRBV7-2	TRBJ2-5	TGTGCCAGCAGCCCCGAAGGACCGCAGTACTTC	CASSPEGPQYF
NA	NA	TRBV5-6	TRBJ2-1	TGTGCCAGCAGTTTAAAGACTAGCTCCTACAATGAGCAGTTCTTC	CASSLKTSSYNEQFF
NA	NA	TRBV5-5	TRBJ1-1	TGTGCCAGCACAAAGGGAGTGTCTGAAGCTTTCTTT	CASTKGVSEAFF
NA	NA	TRBV5-1	TRBJ1-3	TGCGCCAGCAGCTTGGGGGACTTAGGCTCTGGAAACACCATATATTTT	CASSLGDLGSGNTIYF
NA	NA	TRBV29-1	TRBJ2-2	TGCAGCGTCCTTGTTGGATCAGGGTCGAACACCGGGGAGCTGTTTTTT	CSVLVGSGSNTGELFF
NA	NA	TRBV25-1	TRBJ1-6	TGTGCCAGCAGGGCCTCGACAGGAGATAATTCACCCCTCCACTTT	CASRASTGDNSPLHF
TRBD1	NA	TRBV7-8	TRBJ1-5	TGTGCCAGCATCGCGGACAGGTATAGCAATCAGCCCCAGCATTTT	CASIADRYSNQPQHF
NA	few	TRBV4-2	TRBJ2-4	TGTGCCAGCAGCCAAGTCGGGCCGAAGAACATTCAGTACTTC	CASSQVGPKNIQYF
TRBD2	NA	TRBV7-7	TRBJ2-1	TGTGCTAGCAGCTCATCACTAGCGGGGTACAATGAGCAGTTCTTC	CASSSSLAGYNEQFF
TRBD2	NA	TRBV5-4	TRBJ2-3	TGTGCCAGCAGCTTACTAGCGGTCACAGATACGCAGTATTTT	CASSLLAVTDTQYF
TRBD2	NA	TRBV29-1	TRBJ2-3	TGCAGCGTGGGCCTTGGGCTAGCGGGGCGCACAGATACGCAGTATTTT	CSVGLGLAGRTDTQYF
TRBD1	NA	TRBV5-6	TRBJ2-7	TGTGCCAGCAGACCAGGGGGTCCCTACGAGCAGTACTTC	CASRPGGPYEQYF
TRBD2	NA	TRBV28	TRBJ2-7	TGTGCCAGCCAGACTAGCGGGACCTACGAGCAGTACTTC	CASQTSGTYEQYF
NA	NA	TRBV28	TRBJ1-1	TGTGCCAGCAATTCTGGTGGGGTCGAGTTCGCTTTCTTT	CASNSGGVEFAFF
NA	few	TRBV27	TRBJ1-1	TGTGCCAGCAGGCCGGGGGGAGCGAACACTGAAGCTTTCTTT	CASRPGGANTEAFF
TRBD1	NA	TRBV25-1	TRBJ1-4	TGTGCCAGCAGTGTACCGGGACAGCAAAATGAAAAACTGTTTTTT	CASSVPGQQNEKLFF
TRBD2	NA	TRBV6-5	TRBJ2-7	TGTGCCAGCGGGACTAGCGGTGCGGTCGAGCAGTACTTC	CASGTSGAVEQYF
NA	once	TRBV7-8	TRBJ1-2	TGTGCCAGCAGCTTAGGTCGGACGGGTAACTATGGCTACACCTTC	CASSLGRTGNYGYTF
NA	NA	TRBV5-1	TRBJ2-5	TGCGCCAGCAGTCACGTTTCTAGACAAGAGACCCAGTACTTC	CASSHVSRQETQYF
NA	NA	TRBV6-6	TRBJ2-3	TGTGCCAGCAGTTACTCTCCGACAGATACGCAGTATTTT	CASSYSPTDTQYF
NA	NA	TRBV5-5	TRBJ1-2	TGTGCCAGCAGCTTGGCCCGCGGGGCCAGGTCGAACTATGGCTACACCTTC	CASSLARGARSNYGYTF
NA	NA	TRBV4-3	TRBJ1-6	TGCGCCAGCAGCCAAGTTTCCACGGCAGGTGGACTTAATTCACCCCTCCACTTT	CASSQVSTAGGLNSPLHF
NA	once	TRBV20-1	TRBJ1-2	TGCAGTGCTAGTGCGGGGGCAGGCTACACCTTC	CSASAGAGYTF
NA	once	TRBV4-1	TRBJ1-4	TGCGCCAGCAGCCGCGGGACGGTAGAAAAACTGTTTTTT	CASSRGTVEKLFF
NA	NA	TRBV6-5	TRBJ1-6	TGTGCCAGCAGTTACTACAGGGACCTAAATAATTCACCCCTCCACTTT	CASSYYRDLNNSPLHF
TRBD2	NA	TRBV11-2	TRBJ2-7	TGTGCCAGCAGCCGTAACAGGAGGGAGGGTCCCTACGAGCAGTACTTC	CASSRNRREGPYEQYF
TRBD1	few	TRBV5-1	TRBJ1-2	TGCGCCAGCAGCTTCAACAGGGGCAGCTATGGCTACACCTTC	CASSFNRGSYGYTF
TRBD2	NA	TRBV11-1	TRBJ2-2	TGTGCCAGCAGCCCCCTTGGAGCTAGCGGTAACACCGGGGAGCTGTTTTTT	CASSPLGASGNTGELFF
NA	NA	TRBV5-6	TRBJ2-5	TGTGCCAGCAGCTTGGACCCTCTGGAGACCCAGTACTTC	CASSLDPLETQYF
TRBD2	NA	TRBV30	TRBJ2-3	TGTGCCTGGAGGGGGCTAGCGGCTACAGATACGCAGTATTTT	CAWRGLAATDTQYF
NA	NA	TRBV5-5	TRBJ1-5	TGTGCCAGCAGCTCGTACACAGGGCGGAGTAATCAGCCCCAGCATTTT	CASSSYTGRSNQPQHF
NA	few	TRBV19	TRBJ1-1	TGTGCCAGTCCAGGGTACACTGAAGCTTTCTTT	CASPGYTEAFF
NA	NA	TRBV7-3	TRBJ1-5	TGTGCCAGCAGCTTTTCAGTCAATCAGCCCCAGCATTTT	CASSFSVNQPQHF
NA	once	TRBV28	TRBJ2-1	TGTGCCTCCCGGACTCCAGACAATGAGCAGTTCTTC	CASRTPDNEQFF
NA	NA	TRBV5-1	TRBJ2-1	TGCGCCAGCAGCTTGGCCGGCCCTAGCTCCTACAATGAGCAGTTCTTC	CASSLAGPSSYNEQFF
NA	few	TRBV19	TRBJ2-7	TGTGCCAGCAGTAGGGGCTCTAACTCCTACGAGCAGTACTTC	CASSRGSNSYEQYF
TRBD1	NA	TRBV6-1	TRBJ2-7	TGTGCCAGCAGCCGGACAGGTTCCTACGAGCAGTACTTC	CASSRTGSYEQYF
NA	NA	TRBV10-2	TRBJ1-6	TGCGCCAGCAGTGCCGCACGGGGTCGGGCTTCACCCCTCCACTTT	CASSAARGRASPLHF
NA	NA	TRBV4-1	TRBJ1-1	TGCGCCAGCAGCTCCTTAACTGAAGCTTTCTTT	CASSSLTEAFF
NA	NA	TRBV7-2	TRBJ2-7	TGTGCCAGCAGCTTAGCGCGGCACTCCTACGAGCAGTACTTC	CASSLARHSYEQYF